This TCR beta chain derives from a study of T-cell reconstitution after alpha-beta-depleted transplantation in children. This sample's TCRbeta library carried unique molecular identifier barcodes. MiXCR, run by TCRdb on the PCR reads, gives a single entry per CDR3 protein. The profile shows some 390,000 distinct CDR3 sequences, about a fifth of them singletons. J was trimmed by 0 bases and V by 6 bases; bases with no gene match: 11. The CDR3 extends over 18 amino acids. The germline V gene has CDR1 SGHRS and CDR2 YFSETQ. The receptor was isolated from a human donor who donated a stem cell graft to a child with acute myeloid leukemia. This sample comprised PBMCs from the stem cell graft donor, obtained from the stem cell graft. This chain joins TRBV5-1 and TRBJ2-7; 14 nucleotides agree with TRBD2. The CDR3 sequence is CASTSGLAGALSSYEQYF. The CDR3 DNA reads as TGCGCCAGCACCTCGGGACTAGCGGGAGCCCTAAGCTCCTACGAGCAGTACTTC.